This T cell receptor (beta chain) came from a study of blood T cell repertoires in COVID-19. Generated by immunoSEQ multiplex PCR, the TCRdb table keeps only in-frame clones and is missing some. The table lists some 110,000 clones, roughly nine tenths of them singletons. The V end lost 7 bases, the J end lost 1 base, and 10 bases lay between the germline ends. CDR1 is MNHEY and CDR2 is SVGAGI in the germline V gene. The CDR3 consists of 14 residues. Sequences were obtained from peripheral blood. This clonotype was sampled from a man between 65 and 80 years old who had recovered from COVID-19. The chain employs TRBV6-5 and TRBJ2-2; D remains unclear. The CDR3 spells CASKPPGNTGELFF. The CDR3 nucleotides read TGTGCCAGCAAACCGCCGGGGAACACCGGGGAGCTGTTTTTT.